This T cell receptor beta chain was sequenced during a study of T cell responses to AZD1222 COVID-19 vaccine. Germline CDR1 reads SGHTS; CDR2 reads YDEGEE. The ends were cut back, 4 bases at V and 5 bases at J, with 19 bases in the middle. The CDR3 covers 15 residues. Details on this clone: The antigen remains unidentified.

Measured with immunoSEQ multiplex PCR; TCRdb has only the in-frame clones, and not every one. The table includes 200,000 or so clones, about 93% detected once. The study, taken as a whole, reports: After the peak T cell response, and only then, were repertoires sampled. Among spike-specific TCRs, nearly half reportedly target unmutated variant regions.

This chain joins TRBV5-8 and TRBJ2-7; D is unresolved. This material consisted of peripheral blood, taken 28 days after the second AZD1222 dose. The TCR was taken from an adult who received the AZD1222 COVID-19 vaccine. The DNA for the CDR3 is TGTGCCAGCAGCCTCGGCATCGCAGGTGACAACGAGCAGTACTTC. Protein sequence: CASSLGIAGDNEQYF.